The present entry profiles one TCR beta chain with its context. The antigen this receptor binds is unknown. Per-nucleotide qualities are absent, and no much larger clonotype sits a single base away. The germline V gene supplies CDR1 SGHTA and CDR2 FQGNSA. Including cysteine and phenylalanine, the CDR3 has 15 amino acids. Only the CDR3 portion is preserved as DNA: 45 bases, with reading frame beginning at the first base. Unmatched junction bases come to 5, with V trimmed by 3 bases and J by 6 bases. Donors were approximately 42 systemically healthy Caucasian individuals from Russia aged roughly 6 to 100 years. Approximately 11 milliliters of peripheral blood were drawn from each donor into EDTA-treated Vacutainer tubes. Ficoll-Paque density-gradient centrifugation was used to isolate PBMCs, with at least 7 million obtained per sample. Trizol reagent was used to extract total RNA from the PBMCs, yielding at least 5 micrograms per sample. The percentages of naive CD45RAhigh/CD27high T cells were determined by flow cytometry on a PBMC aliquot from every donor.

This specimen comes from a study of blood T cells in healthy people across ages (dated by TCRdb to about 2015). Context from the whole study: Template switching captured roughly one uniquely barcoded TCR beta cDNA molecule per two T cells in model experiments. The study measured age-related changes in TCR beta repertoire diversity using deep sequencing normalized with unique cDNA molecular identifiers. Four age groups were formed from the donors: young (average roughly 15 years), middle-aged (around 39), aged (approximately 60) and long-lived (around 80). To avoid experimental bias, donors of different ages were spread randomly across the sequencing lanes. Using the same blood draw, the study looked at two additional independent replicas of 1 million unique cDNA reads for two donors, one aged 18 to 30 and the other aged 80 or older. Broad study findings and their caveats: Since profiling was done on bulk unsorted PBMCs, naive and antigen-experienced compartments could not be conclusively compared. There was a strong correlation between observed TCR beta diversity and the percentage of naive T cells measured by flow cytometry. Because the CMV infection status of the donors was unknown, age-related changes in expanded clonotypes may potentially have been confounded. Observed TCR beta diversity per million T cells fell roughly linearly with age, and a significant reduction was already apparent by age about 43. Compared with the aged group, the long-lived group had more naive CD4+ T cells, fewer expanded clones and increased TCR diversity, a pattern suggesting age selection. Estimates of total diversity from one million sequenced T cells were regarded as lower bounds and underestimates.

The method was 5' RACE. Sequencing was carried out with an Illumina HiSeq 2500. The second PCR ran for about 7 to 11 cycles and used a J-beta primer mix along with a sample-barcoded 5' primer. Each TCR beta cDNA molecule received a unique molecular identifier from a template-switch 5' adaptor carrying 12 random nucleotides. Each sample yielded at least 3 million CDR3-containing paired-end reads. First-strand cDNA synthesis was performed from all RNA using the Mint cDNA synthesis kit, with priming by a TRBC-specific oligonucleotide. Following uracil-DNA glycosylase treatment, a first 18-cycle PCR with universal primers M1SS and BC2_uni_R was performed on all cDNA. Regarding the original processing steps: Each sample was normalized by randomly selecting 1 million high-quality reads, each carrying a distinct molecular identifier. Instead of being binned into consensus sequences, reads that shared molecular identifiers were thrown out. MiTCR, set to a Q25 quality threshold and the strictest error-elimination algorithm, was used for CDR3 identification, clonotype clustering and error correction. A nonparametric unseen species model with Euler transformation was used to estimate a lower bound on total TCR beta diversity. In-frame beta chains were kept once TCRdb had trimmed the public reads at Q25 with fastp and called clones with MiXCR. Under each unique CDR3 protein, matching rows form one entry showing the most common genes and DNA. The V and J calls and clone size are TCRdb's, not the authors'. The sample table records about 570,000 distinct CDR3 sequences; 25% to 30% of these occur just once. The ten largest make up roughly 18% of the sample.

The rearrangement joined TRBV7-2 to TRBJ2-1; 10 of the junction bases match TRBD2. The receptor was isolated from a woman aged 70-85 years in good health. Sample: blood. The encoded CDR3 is CASSFLLAGSNEQFF. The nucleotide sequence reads TGTGCCAGCAGCTTCCTACTAGCGGGGTCCAATGAGCAGTTCTTC.